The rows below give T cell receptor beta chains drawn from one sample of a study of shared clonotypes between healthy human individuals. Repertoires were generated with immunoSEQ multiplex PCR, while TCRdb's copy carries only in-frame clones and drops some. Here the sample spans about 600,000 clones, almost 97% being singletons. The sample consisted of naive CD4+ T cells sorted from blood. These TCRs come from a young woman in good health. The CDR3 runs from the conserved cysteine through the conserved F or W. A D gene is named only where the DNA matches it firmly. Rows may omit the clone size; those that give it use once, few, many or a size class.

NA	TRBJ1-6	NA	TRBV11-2	CASSLTVYNSPLHF	TGTGCCAGCAGCCTGACAGTGTATAATTCACCCCTCCACTTT
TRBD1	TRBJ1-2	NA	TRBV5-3	CASSPGPGGGGYTF	TGTGCCAGCAGCCCCGGTCCAGGGGGCGGCGGCTACACCTTC
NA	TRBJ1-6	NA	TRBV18	CASSPTTRTNSPLHF	TGTGCCAGCTCACCAACTACGCGGACTAATTCACCCCTCCACTTT
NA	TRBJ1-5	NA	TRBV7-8	CASSLSAGLNQPQHF	TGTGCCAGCAGCTTATCGGCAGGGTTGAATCAGCCCCAGCATTTT
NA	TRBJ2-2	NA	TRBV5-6	CASSFFPNTGELFF	TGTGCCAGCAGCTTCTTCCCGAACACCGGGGAGCTGTTTTTT
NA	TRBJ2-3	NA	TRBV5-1	CASSSDLADTQYF	TGCGCCAGCAGCTCCGATTTGGCAGATACGCAGTATTTT
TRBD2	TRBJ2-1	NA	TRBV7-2	CASSSLAGDQFF	TGTGCCAGCAGCTCGTTAGCGGGAGATCAGTTCTTC
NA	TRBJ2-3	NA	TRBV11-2	CASSLWSGSFTDTQYF	TGTGCCAGCAGCTTATGGTCAGGCAGTTTCACAGATACGCAGTATTTT
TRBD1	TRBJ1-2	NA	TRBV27	CASSLRTGVDYGYTF	TGTGCCAGCAGTTTACGGACAGGGGTGGACTATGGCTACACCTTC
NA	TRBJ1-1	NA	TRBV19	CASSKIENTEAFF	TGTGCCAGTAGTAAAATCGAGAACACTGAAGCTTTCTTT
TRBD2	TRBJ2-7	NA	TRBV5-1	CASSWALAEAYEQYF	TGCGCCAGCAGCTGGGCCCTAGCGGAGGCCTACGAGCAGTACTTC
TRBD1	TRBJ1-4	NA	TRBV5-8	CASSWDSATNEKLFF	TGTGCCAGCAGTTGGGACAGTGCAACTAATGAAAAACTGTTTTTT
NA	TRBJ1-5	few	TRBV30	CAWSVEGNQPQHF	TGTGCCTGGAGTGTAGAAGGGAATCAGCCCCAGCATTTT
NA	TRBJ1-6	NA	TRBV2	CASSEAKTYNSPLHF	TGTGCCAGCAGTGAAGCTAAGACCTATAATTCACCCCTCCACTTT
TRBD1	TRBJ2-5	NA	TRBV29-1	CSVDLTGARETQYF	TGCAGCGTTGACCTTACAGGGGCCCGAGAGACCCAGTACTTC
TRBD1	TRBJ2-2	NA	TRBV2	CASTDRAWTGELFF	TGTGCCAGCACTGACAGGGCGTGGACCGGGGAGCTGTTTTTT
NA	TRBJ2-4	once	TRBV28	CASGLNIQYF	TGTGCCAGCGGGTTGAACATTCAGTACTTC
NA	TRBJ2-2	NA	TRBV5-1	CASSWDTGELFF	TGCGCCAGCAGCTGGGACACTGGGGAGCTGTTTTTT
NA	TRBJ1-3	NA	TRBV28	CASSLFAKKGNTIYF	TGTGCCAGCAGTTTATTTGCCAAAAAAGGGAACACCATATATTTT
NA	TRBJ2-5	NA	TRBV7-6	CASSPGHWSETQYF	TGTGCCAGCAGCCCGGGTCATTGGTCAGAGACCCAGTACTTC
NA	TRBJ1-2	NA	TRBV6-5	CASSLTGLAGYTF	TGTGCCAGCAGCCTCACAGGCCTCGCTGGCTACACCTTC
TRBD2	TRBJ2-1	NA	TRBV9	CASSVVASGGASYNEQFF	TGTGCCAGCAGCGTAGTGGCTAGCGGGGGGGCCTCCTACAATGAGCAGTTCTTC
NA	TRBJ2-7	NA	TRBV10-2	CASSPSYEQYF	TGCGCCAGCAGCCCGTCCTACGAGCAGTACTTC